One sample yielded the 13 T cell receptor beta chains listed below, sequenced in a study of T cell responses to AZD1222 COVID-19 vaccine. The table came from immunoSEQ multiplex PCR; TCRdb's copy has only in-frame clones and leaves some out. This sample has approximately 74,000 clones; over 65% occur once, and the top ten carry 25%. Sequencing used peripheral blood, obtained 28 days after the second AZD1222 dose. The receptors shown here come from an adult who received the AZD1222 COVID-19 vaccine.

The chain couples TRBV5-1 to TRBJ1-3, with 7 bases fitting TRBD1. The germline gives CDR1 SGHRS, CDR2 YFSETQ. The CDR3 extends over 16 amino acids. J lost 0 bases, V lost 3 bases, and 6 bases had no gene match. The CDR3 DNA reads as TGCGCCAGCAGCTCAGGGGGTGCGAGCTCTGGAAACACCATATATTTT. Translated, it gives CASSSGGASSGNTIYF. Drawing the rest from reference TRBV5-1 and TRBJ1-3, the complete variable domain is KAGVTQTPRYLIKTRGQQVTLSCSPISGHRSVSWYQQTPGQGLQFLFEYFSETQRNKGNFPGRFSGRQFSNSRSEMNVSTLELGDSALYLCASSSGGASSGNTIYFGEGSWLTVV.

The chain has TRBV12-3 or TRBV12-4 and TRBJ1-1; 7 bases align to TRBD1. Losses at the gene ends were 6 bases for V and 2 bases for J; bases not matched to a gene: 3. The CDR3 totals 13 residues. DNA of the CDR3: TGTGCCAGCAGCTACAGGGGAAACACTGAAGCTTTCTTT. Encoded protein: CASSYRGNTEAFF.

The CDR3 DNA reads as TGCGCCAGCAGCCAAGTTGTTGCAGGGAAGAATCAGCCCCAGCATTTT. Protein product: CASSQVVAGKNQPQHF. V gene TRBV4-1 combines with J gene TRBJ1-5, with a possible D match to TRBD1 (5 bases). The CDR3 runs to 16 residues. Deletions cut 1 base from V and 4 bases from J, with 14 bases between. Looked up from germline, CDR1 is MGHRA and CDR2 is YSYEKL.

The genes are TRBV12-3 or TRBV12-4 and TRBJ1-2; D not resolved. The CDR3 length is 10 residues. Trimming shortened V by 2 bases and J by 5 bases, and 0 bases separated the two germline ends. The chain's CDR3 is CASSLYGYTF. The CDR3 coding sequence is TGTGCCAGCAGTTTATATGGCTACACCTTC.

The chain recombines TRBV14 with TRBJ2-1; D gene unclear. Germline-derived CDR1 and CDR2 are SGHDN and FVKESK. V lost 1 base and J 15 bases, leaving 13 bases between the germline ends. The CDR3 contains 12 residues. The chain's CDR3 is CASSQAGPSAFF. Here the CDR3 DNA reads TGTGCCAGCAGCCAAGCCGGCCCCTCGGCGTTCTTC. Complete variable domain (other parts from reference TRBV14 and TRBJ2-1): EAGVTQFPSHSVIEKGQTVTLRCDPISGHDNLYWYRRVMGKEIKFLLHFVKESKQDESGMPNNRFLAERTGGTYSTLKVQPAELEDSGVYFCASSQAGPSAFFGPGTRLTVL.

The chain employs TRBV25-1 and TRBJ2-7; TRBD1 or TRBD2 may be the D gene (5 bases each). The CDR3 is made up of 15 amino acids. Looked up from germline, CDR1 is MGHDK and CDR2 is SYGVNS. The V end lost 8 bases, the J end lost 6 bases, and 23 bases lay between the germline ends. In DNA, the CDR3 is TGTGCCAGCGGCGCAGTCGGGACGATCCAGAGCGAGCAGTACTTC. Protein product: CASGAVGTIQSEQYF.

The V gene is TRBV6-5, the J gene TRBJ1-5, with TRBD1 as a possible D gene (5 bases). V was shortened by 4 bases and J by 2 bases, with 12 bases between the two germline ends. This CDR3 has 15 residues. Germline CDR1 MNHEY, CDR2 SVGAGI. The CDR3 DNA reads as TGTGCCAGCAGTTTCCCCGGCAGGGGCAATCAGCCCCAGCATTTT. Protein product: CASSFPGRGNQPQHF.

The chain recombines TRBV27 with TRBJ2-5; 7 bases agree with TRBD1. The CDR3 is made up of 19 amino acids. Trimming removed 5 bases from V and 7 bases from J; junction bases left unmatched: 25. The germline V gene encodes CDR1 MNHEY and CDR2 SMNVEV (reference sequence). The CDR3 loop reads CASSPRDSNTSPGRGTQYF. The CDR3 DNA reads as TGTGCCAGCAGTCCCAGGGACAGCAATACCTCCCCTGGTCGGGGGACCCAGTACTTC.

This chain connects TRBV5-4 to TRBJ2-4; D may be TRBD1 (5 bases). This CDR3 is built from 16 residues. The germline gives CDR1 SGHNT, CDR2 YYREEE (reference sequence). The V end lost 3 bases, the J end lost 2 bases, and 15 bases lay between the germline ends. CDR3 amino acids: CASSSGQGRTKNIQYF. The CDR3 DNA sequence: TGTGCCAGCAGCTCCGGTCAGGGCCGGACCAAAAACATTCAGTACTTC.

This chain uses TRBV11-2 with TRBJ1-4, with D uncertain. Germline CDR1 is SGHAT and CDR2 is FQNNGV. V shed 0 bases and J shed 6 bases, with 11 bases lying between them. The CDR3 contains 15 residues. In DNA form, the CDR3 reads TGTGCCAGCAGCTTAGATCGGGCAGGATATGAAAAACTGTTTTTT. It translates to CASSLDRAGYEKLFF.

This clone was counted a few times. V usage is TRBV3-1 (or the pseudogene TRBV3-2) and J usage is TRBJ2-2, with D maybe TRBD2 (5 bases). Germline V gene sequence: CDR1 LGHDT, CDR2 YNNKEL (reference sequence). This CDR3 is 14 amino acids long. Deletions cut 2 bases from V and 6 bases from J, with 10 bases between. For the CDR3, the DNA is TGTGCCAGCAGCCAAAGGGAGAAGTCCGGGGAGCTGTTTTTT. Its translation: CASSQREKSGELFF.

There are a few counts of this clone. The chain employs TRBV7-8 and TRBJ2-3; 9 positions agree with TRBD2. CDR3 length: 14 amino acids. Germline CDR1 reads SGHVS; CDR2 reads FQNEAQ. CDR3 region: CALRGGASTDTQYF. For the CDR3, the DNA is TGTGCGCTGCGCGGGGGGGCTAGCACAGATACGCAGTATTTT.

This chain connects TRBV4-1 to TRBJ1-2; D ambiguous. Trimming took 6 bases from V and 5 from J, leaving 13 bases between them. Germline CDR1 and CDR2: MGHRA and YSYEKL. This CDR3 has 13 residues. The CDR3 spells CASRPDELYGYTF. DNA of the CDR3: TGCGCCAGCAGACCGGACGAGCTATATGGCTACACCTTC.